In this sample, the clone carrying this T cell receptor (beta chain) turned up a few times. Antigen: not known. The data were obtained in a study of CD8 T cells in ankylosing spondylitis. Study-level points and caveats: As reported, disease-linked clones showed significant enrichment in matched ankylosing spondylitis synovial fluid. Disease-linked clones proved CD8+ and comparatively uncommon in peripheral blood. One TCR beta motif, made up of fewer than 10 highly homologous variants, appeared characteristic of ankylosing spondylitis blood.

The CDR3 has 15 residues. The V and J ends lost 8 bases and 1 base respectively, with 14 bases between them. Germline V gene data show CDR1 as SGHVS and CDR2 as FNYEAQ. TCRdb re-called the 5' RACE reads with MiXCR, one entry per CDR3 protein. The table records 150,000 to 200,000 distinct CDR3 sequences, around 13% of them present only once. The sequencing input was blood, either unsorted or a sorted T cell fraction (not recorded which). This receptor was identified in a male donor with ankylosing spondylitis or in good health (not recorded which). The chain couples TRBV7-6 to TRBJ2-2; perhaps TRBD2 as D (6 bases). As DNA, the CDR3 is TGTGCCAGCCATCCACGGGGGATGAACACCGGGGAGCTGTTTTTT. It translates to CASHPRGMNTGELFF.